Below, 17 T cell receptor beta chains from the same sample are listed, as sequenced in a study of read filtering for tumor transcriptome and immune sequencing. Molecular barcoded adaptors covering alpha/delta and beta/gamma chains were used on about 390 ng RNA. Each CDR3 protein gets one entry after TCRdb re-called the reads with MiXCR. This sample has around 130,000 distinct CDR3 sequences, with 10% to 15% found just once. Sequencing was done on a sample of a population of CD138-negative cells sorted from bone marrow. These receptors all stem from a donor at least 40 years old with multiple myeloma.

The DNA of the CDR3 is TGTGCCAGCTCCGAACCTGCCCGAGAGACCCAGTACTTC. Residues: CASSEPARETQYF. This rearrangement joins TRBV28 to TRBJ2-5; the D is unclear. The CDR3 loop spans 13 amino acids. The V end lost 8 bases, the J end lost 4 bases, and 14 bases lay between the germline ends. Germline CDR1 and CDR2: MDHEN and SYDVKM.

This clonotype was detected many times. This rearrangement joins TRBV5-1 to TRBJ1-1; D is perhaps TRBD1 (6 bases). This CDR3 is 16 amino acids long. The germline gives CDR1 SGHRS, CDR2 YFSETQ. The V and J ends lost 0 bases and 1 base respectively, with 13 bases between them. This CDR3 reads CASSLAPRTANTEAFF. The CDR3 nucleotides are TGCGCCAGCAGCTTGGCTCCCCGGACAGCGAACACTGAAGCTTTCTTT.

The chain uses TRBV2 and TRBJ2-1, with TRBD2 matching over 11 bases. Germline values: CDR1 SNHLY, CDR2 FYNNEI. V shed 5 bases and J 10 bases; nucleotides not matched to a gene: 7. The CDR3 totals 14 residues. CDR3: CASSRSGTSGEQFF. The DNA of the CDR3 is TGTGCCAGCAGTCGATCCGGGACTAGCGGCGAGCAGTTCTTC.

Only a few counts were recorded for this clonotype. CDR3 amino acids: CSVEGEGREAFF. Written as DNA, the CDR3 is TGCAGCGTTGAAGGGGAGGGGCGGGAAGCTTTCTTT. The chain carries TRBV29-1 and TRBJ1-1, with D perhaps TRBD1 (5 bases). V was trimmed by 1 base and J by 8 bases, leaving 11 bases between them. Looked up from germline, CDR1 is SQVTM and CDR2 is ANQGSEA. This CDR3 comprises 12 residues.

In its sample, this clonotype was seen many times. The V gene is TRBV28, the J gene TRBJ1-5; D is perhaps TRBD1 (5 bases). Trimming stripped 8 bases from V and 9 bases from J, with 14 bases between. CDR1 is MDHEN, CDR2 SYDVKM, per germline. This CDR3 has 12 amino acids. CDR3 coding DNA: TGTGCCAGCGTTGACAGTGGTCGGCCCCAGCATTTT. It specifies CASVDSGRPQHF.

In this sample, this clonotype turned up many times. This chain joins TRBV20-1 and TRBJ1-1; TRBD1 matches 7 bases. Germline CDR1 reads DFQATT; CDR2 reads SNEGSKA (reference sequence). V was clipped by 5 bases and J by 5 bases; unmatched bases: 11. This CDR3 is built from 14 residues. Written as DNA, the CDR3 is TGCAGTGCTCATTTGACAGGGTTTAGAACTGAAGCTTTCTTT. It is translated as CSAHLTGFRTEAFF.

Only a few counts were recorded for this clonotype. This chain connects TRBV5-1 to TRBJ2-2; 8 bases align to TRBD2. This CDR3 contains 19 residues. Germline assignment: CDR1 SGHRS and CDR2 YFSETQ. V lost 4 bases to trimming and J lost 2 bases; unmatched junction nucleotides: 16. The CDR3 sequence is CASSTNKHGGLENTGELFF. CDR3 in DNA: TGCGCCAGCAGCACGAACAAACACGGGGGACTAGAAAACACCGGGGAGCTGTTTTTT.

This clonotype appeared many times. The chain employs TRBV19 and TRBJ2-1; D is unclear. The ends were cut back, 3 bases at V and 5 bases at J, with 11 bases in the middle. The V gene's germline CDR1 is LNHDA and CDR2 SQIVND (reference sequence). The length of the CDR3 is 14 residues. The CDR3 loop reads CASSIGRRDNEQFF. The DNA for the CDR3 is TGTGCCAGTAGTATTGGCAGAAGAGACAATGAGCAGTTCTTC.

V usage is TRBV11-3 and J usage is TRBJ2-3; TRBD2 agrees at 7 bases. Germline V gives CDR1 SGHNT, CDR2 YENEEA. Trimming cost V 5 bases and J 4 bases; bases outside gene matches: 6. The CDR3 is 14 residues long. The CDR3 protein is CASSPRLAPDTQYF. Here the CDR3 DNA reads TGTGCCAGCAGCCCCCGACTAGCTCCAGATACGCAGTATTTT.

This clonotype came up many times. The V call is TRBV11-1, the J call TRBJ2-5, with D possibly TRBD1 on 6 matching bases. With 5 bases removed from V and 3 bases from J, the gap between germline ends came to 16 bases. The CDR3 loop spans 15 amino acids. In germline, CDR1 is SGHAT, CDR2 FQDESV (reference sequence). CDR3 protein: CASSPAGAGEETQYF. In DNA, the CDR3 is TGTGCCAGCAGCCCCGCAGGGGCAGGGGAAGAGACCCAGTACTTC.

This clonotype has a count of ten or more. The chain carries TRBV27 and TRBJ2-7, with 8 bases lining up with TRBD1. V gave up 6 bases and J gave up 0 bases; unmatched junction bases: 1. Per germline, CDR1 MNHEY and CDR2 SMNVEV (reference sequence). This CDR3 contains 13 residues. CDR3 sequence reads: CASRGQDSYEQYF. In DNA form, the CDR3 reads TGTGCCAGCAGGGGACAGGACTCCTACGAGCAGTACTTC.

This clonotype was counted at least ten times. The gene calls are TRBV7-2 and TRBJ2-7; 9 nucleotides agree with TRBD1. Unmatched junction bases numbered 6, after V lost 6 bases and J lost 3 bases. This CDR3 has 14 residues. Germline V lookup: CDR1 SGHTA, CDR2 FQGNSA. DNA for the CDR3: TGTGCCAGCAGACTTCCGGGACAGGGCTACGAGCAGTACTTC. Its translation is CASRLPGQGYEQYF.

This clonotype was counted only a few times. The V call is TRBV5-4, the J call TRBJ2-1; D perhaps matches TRBD2 (5 bases). The CDR3 spans 16 residues. V shed 3 bases and J shed 2 bases, with 15 bases lying between them. The germline V gene has CDR1 SGHNT and CDR2 YYREEE (reference sequence). The CDR3 DNA reads TGTGCCAGCAGCTCGCCCCGTTGGCGGGCCTACAATGAGCAGTTCTTC. It is translated as CASSSPRWRAYNEQFF.

Concerning this clonotype: Since a much larger clone is just one base distant, this may be a read error. The V call is TRBV7-2, the J call TRBJ1-5; no clear D gene. Germline CDR1 reads SGHTA; CDR2 reads FQGNSA. V dropped 4 bases and J dropped 5 bases, with 12 bases sitting between them. The CDR3 runs to 14 residues. As DNA, the CDR3 is TGTGCCAGCAGCTCTTCCCCGGGCGATCAGCCCCAGCATTTT. This sequence encodes CASSSSPGDQPQHF.

Comments on this clonotype: A much larger clone differs by one base, so this may be a read error. The V call is TRBV20-1, the J call TRBJ2-3; TRBD2 aligns across 8 bases. Per the germline V gene, CDR1 is DFQATT and CDR2 is SNEGSKA (reference sequence). This CDR3 has 14 amino acids. Losses at the gene ends were 2 bases for V and 4 bases for J; bases not matched to a gene: 5. CDR3 coding DNA: TGCAGTGCTAGACGACTAGCGAGAGCAGATACGCAGTATTTT. Amino acids: CSARRLARADTQYF.

With regard to this clonotype: Since a much larger clone is just one base distant, this may be a read error. V and J are TRBV29-1 and TRBJ1-3; TRBD1 is a possible D gene (5 bases). The CDR3 is 12 amino acids. From germline, CDR1 is SQVTM and CDR2 ANQGSEA. The V and J ends lost 8 bases and 3 bases respectively, with 11 bases between them. The CDR3 spells CSIADSGNTIYF. CDR3 nucleotide sequence: TGCAGCATTGCCGACAGTGGAAACACCATATATTTT.

This clonotype has a handful of counts. V is TRBV28 and J is TRBJ2-2; D is unresolved. This CDR3 comprises 15 residues. V lost 2 bases and J 6 bases, leaving 13 bases between the germline ends. Germline V CDR1 and CDR2: MDHEN, SYDVKM. CDR3 loop: CASSLPSALAGELFF. CDR3 DNA: TGTGCCAGCAGTTTACCGTCCGCACTGGCCGGGGAGCTGTTTTTT.